These 5 T cell receptor beta chains share one sample of origin, sequenced in a study of shared clonotypes between healthy human individuals. Clones were read by immunoSEQ multiplex PCR, and TCRdb kept only the in-frame ones, dropping some. The table has about 1.5 million clones, around 98% seen once; the top ten hold about 0.45%. Sequencing used naive CD4+ T cells sorted from blood. The subset was: CD45RA+ positively selected. The receptors derive from a man aged 30 to 39 in good health.

This chain links TRBV18 with TRBJ2-2; the D is unclear. The CDR3 is made up of 15 amino acids. Trimming shortened V by 3 bases and J by 5 bases, and 13 bases separated the two germline ends. The germline V gene encodes CDR1 KGHSH and CDR2 LQKENI. The CDR3 is CASSPPNRETGELFF. The CDR3 nucleotides are TGTGCCAGCTCACCTCCTAACAGAGAAACCGGGGAGCTGTTTTTT.

The J gene is TRBJ1-2, the V gene TRBV20-1; D unresolved. Germline V lookup: CDR1 DFQATT, CDR2 SNEGSKA (reference sequence). The V and J ends lost 7 bases and 3 bases respectively, with 9 bases between them. This CDR3 is built from 11 residues. In nucleotides, the CDR3 is TGCAGTGGGGCGGTAGACTATGGCTACACCTTC. Its protein is CSGAVDYGYTF.

The chain combines TRBV10-3 with TRBJ2-3; D remains ambiguous. Germline assignment: CDR1 ENHRY and CDR2 SYGVKD. The CDR3 sequence is 15 residues long. Trimming shortened V by 6 bases and J by 2 bases, and 15 bases separated the two germline ends. CDR3 sequence reads: CAISGRGIDTDTQYF. In nucleotides, the CDR3 is TGTGCCATCAGCGGCCGCGGAATAGACACAGATACGCAGTATTTT.

This rearrangement joins TRBV5-6 to TRBJ1-2; TRBD1 aligns across 7 bases. Per the germline V gene, CDR1 is SGHDT and CDR2 is YYEEEE. V shed 4 bases and J 8 bases; nucleotides not matched to a gene: 8. This CDR3 is 13 amino acids long. CDR3 sequence reads: CASSRDRVLGYTF. As DNA, the CDR3 is TGTGCCAGCAGCCGGGACAGAGTTCTGGGCTACACCTTC.

This clone showed up just once. This CDR3 is CASSHGSEQYF. The CDR3 region has the DNA TGTGCCAGCAGCCATGGGAGCGAGCAGTACTTC. The chain uses TRBV7-9 and TRBJ2-7; D may be TRBD2 (5 bases). The V end lost 5 bases, the J end lost 6 bases, and 8 bases lay between the germline ends. The CDR3 is 11 amino acids. Looked up from germline, CDR1 is SEHNR and CDR2 is FQNEAQ (reference sequence).